The table lists the clone carrying this T cell receptor (beta chain) with a few counts. Unique molecular identifiers were incorporated when the TCRbeta library was constructed. TCRdb reprocessed the PCR reads via MiXCR and lists one record per CDR3 protein. This table holds some 240,000 distinct CDR3 sequences, around 8.9% found once. The data were obtained in a study of T-cell reconstitution after alpha-beta-depleted transplantation in children. The CDR3 contains 17 residues. V lost 3 bases and J lost 2; bases outside the gene matches: 7. The V and J genes are TRBV12-3 or TRBV12-4 and TRBJ1-2; 12 bases are a match to TRBD1. This sequence originates from a human donor who donated a stem cell graft to a child with SCID. Sequenced material: PBMCs from the stem cell graft donor, taken from the stem cell graft. The chain's CDR3 is CASSLGTGGAGNYGYTF. CDR3 in DNA: TGTGCCAGCAGTTTGGGGACAGGGGGCGCAGGGAACTATGGCTACACCTTC.